What follows are 22 T cell receptor beta chains derived from one specimen sequenced in a study of Graves' ophthalmopathy and Graves' hyperthyroidism. RNA transcripts were the template, and TCR beta CDR3 regions were amplified from them. First-round RT-PCR used HTBI primers; second-round multiplex PCR followed. Each CDR3 protein gets one entry after TCRdb re-called the multiplex PCR reads with MiXCR. Found here are 900,000 to 1,200,000 distinct CDR3 sequences, around a third of them singletons; the top ten hold 8.5% to 14%. The sequencing input was peripheral blood or thyroid tissue (not recorded which). The receptors shown here come from an adult man with Graves' hyperthyroidism.

Points on this clonotype: Since a much larger clone is just one base distant, this may be a read error. The CDR3 does not close with the conserved phenylalanine or tryptophan, likely indicating a read error. The chain carries TRBV12-3 or TRBV12-4 and TRBJ1-1; TRBD1 matches at 7 bases. J gave up 7 bases and V 5 bases, and 7 bases lay outside the gene matches. The CDR3 extends over 13 amino acids. In DNA, the CDR3 is TGTGCCAGCAGTCGACAGGGTTACGGTGAAGCTTTCCTT. This encodes CASSRQGYGEAFL.

This clonotype was observed at least ten times. The V and J genes are TRBV6-2 or TRBV6-3 and TRBJ1-5, with 8 bases identical to TRBD1. The CDR3 has 13 amino acids. Germline V gene sequence: CDR1 MNHEY, CDR2 SVGEGT. The V segment lost 10 bases and the J segment 3 bases; nucleotides outside the gene matches: 5. The CDR3 region has the DNA TGTGCCACCGGACAGGGCGTCAATCAGCCCCAGCATTTT. This gives the protein CATGQGVNQPQHF.

The chain is built from TRBV10-2 and TRBJ1-1; 8 bases align to TRBD1. Unmatched junction bases numbered 11, after V lost 3 bases and J lost 11 bases. The CDR3 runs 14 residues. The V gene's germline CDR1 is WSHSY and CDR2 SAAADI. In DNA, the CDR3 is TGCGCCAGCAGTGAACTCTTGACAGGGGATTGGGCTTTCTTT. Amino acid sequence: CASSELLTGDWAFF.

This sequence joins TRBV7-2 and TRBJ2-7, with 7 bases that match TRBD1. This CDR3 has 16 amino acids. V shed 2 bases, J shed 6 bases, and the junction held 13 bases outside the gene matches. Germline CDR1 is SGHTA and CDR2 is FQGNSA. CDR3 loop: CASSLFLLASGGEQYF. CDR3 nucleotides: TGTGCCAGCAGCTTATTTCTGCTAGCCTCAGGGGGCGAGCAGTACTTC.

This clonotype has at least ten counts. DNA of the CDR3: TGTGCCACCAGTGAAGTAGGACAGGGAAAAGAGACCCAGTACTTC. This sequence encodes CATSEVGQGKETQYF. The V gene is TRBV24-1, the J gene TRBJ2-5; 8 bases agree with TRBD1. The V gene's germline CDR1 is KGHDR and CDR2 SFDVKD. The CDR3 is 15 amino acids. Germline trimming cut 4 bases from V and 3 bases from J; bases unmatched to any gene: 6.

The chain recombines TRBV20-1 with TRBJ2-2; 11 bases align to TRBD1. Per the germline V gene, CDR1 is DFQATT and CDR2 is SNEGSKA (reference sequence). The CDR3 length is 15 residues. V gave up 1 base and J gave up 8 bases; unmatched junction bases: 6. CDR3 region: CSARGTGGVTGELFF. CDR3 DNA sequence: TGCAGTGCTAGAGGGACAGGGGGCGTGACGGGGGAGCTGTTTTTT.

The chain uses TRBV7-9 and TRBJ2-2, with D perhaps TRBD1 or TRBD2 (5 bases each). Trimming took off 6 bases at V and 0 bases at J, with 14 bases between the two ends. CDR1 and CDR2 from the germline V gene are SEHNR and FQNEAQ (reference sequence). This CDR3 comprises 16 residues. The CDR3 DNA follows: TGTGCCAGCAGTGGACACGGGATACCGAACACCGGGGAGCTGTTTTTT. Amino acid sequence: CASSGHGIPNTGELFF.

This clonotype was detected ten times or more. The chain is built from TRBV5-1 and TRBJ2-5; the match to TRBD2 covers 10 bases. The CDR3 loop spans 13 amino acids. The ends lost 7 bases at V and 1 base at J; junction bases unmatched: 1. CDR1 is SGHRS and CDR2 is YFSETQ in the germline V gene. The CDR3 region is CASVAGGQETQYF. The CDR3, as DNA: TGCGCCAGCGTAGCGGGGGGCCAAGAGACCCAGTACTTC.

The V call is TRBV12-3 or TRBV12-4, the J call TRBJ1-4; 7 bases align to TRBD1. There are 16 residues in the CDR3. V dropped 5 bases and J dropped 1; count of bases not matched to a gene: 7. As DNA, the CDR3 is TGTGCCAGCAGTCCCCGACAGGGAGGAACTAATGAAAAACTGTTTTTT. Its protein product is CASSPRQGGTNEKLFF.

This clonotype was counted many times. The V gene is TRBV20-1, the J gene TRBJ1-6; no definite D call. The CDR3 is 15 amino acids. Looked up from germline, CDR1 is DFQATT and CDR2 is SNEGSKA (reference sequence). V was shortened by 4 bases and J by 0 bases, with 10 bases between the two germline ends. Here the CDR3 reads CSAIHRSSYNSPLHF. The CDR3 DNA reads TGCAGTGCTATACACCGAAGCTCCTATAATTCACCCCTCCACTTT.

A word on this clonotype: One junction end disagrees with the germline gene, perhaps due to a read error. The chain employs TRBV29-1 and TRBJ1-2, with D possibly matching TRBD1 (5 bases). CDR3 size: 12 residues. Germline V CDR1 and CDR2: SQVTM, ANQGSEA. In DNA, the CDR3 is TGCAGCGCTGTTTTAGGGACCTATGGCTACGCCTTC. Amino acids: CSAVLGTYGYAF.

The chain employs TRBV25-1 and TRBJ2-7, with D tentatively TRBD1 or TRBD2 (5 bases each). CDR1 MGHDK and CDR2 SYGVNS come from the germline V gene. This CDR3 has 16 residues. Deletions cut 3 bases from V and 9 bases from J, with 24 bases between. The DNA for the CDR3 is TGTGCCAGCAGTGATCCTACGGGACCGACTACTCACTTGCAGTACTTC. Amino acid sequence: CASSDPTGPTTHLQYF.

This clonotype was counted many times. The V gene is TRBV7-6, the J gene TRBJ2-7; perhaps TRBD2 as D (6 bases). CDR1 is SGHVS, CDR2 FNYEAQ, per germline. The CDR3 contains 15 residues. The V gene lost 8 bases and the J gene lost 6 bases, with 23 bases spanning the gap. In DNA form, the CDR3 reads TGTGCCAGCGCGCCCATCGCTAGCGCCACAAGCGAGCAGTACTTC. Translating it yields CASAPIASATSEQYF.

This clonotype was found once. This chain uses TRBV7-2 with TRBJ2-7; D remains unclear. The CDR3 runs 15 residues. Trimming left V 8 bases short and J 1 base short, with 18 bases between. Germline lookup yields CDR1 SGHTA and CDR2 FQGNSA. The CDR3 region is CASPPSGRFSYEQYF. For the CDR3, the DNA is TGTGCCAGCCCCCCGTCGGGCAGGTTTTCCTACGAGCAGTACTTC.

V is TRBV25-1 and J is TRBJ2-5; TRBD1 matches 9 bases. This CDR3 comprises 15 residues. Unmatched junction bases numbered 4, after V lost 3 bases and J lost 2 bases. The germline CDR1 and CDR2 sequences are MGHDK and SYGVNS. The CDR3 nucleotides read TGTGCCAGCAGTGACTTGACAGGGGGACAAGAGACCCAGTACTTC. Encoded protein: CASSDLTGGQETQYF. Full variable domain (outside the CDR3, taken from reference TRBV25-1 and TRBJ2-5): EADIYQTPRYLVIGTGKKITLECSQTMGHDKMYWYQQDPGMELHLIHYSYGVNSTEKGDLSSESTVSRIRTEHFPLTLESARPSHTSQYLCASSDLTGGQETQYFGPGTRLLVL.

The chain recombines TRBV29-1 with TRBJ1-2; D is undetermined. This CDR3 has 10 amino acids. V was pared by 4 bases and J by 12 bases, with 12 bases between. In germline, CDR1 is SQVTM, CDR2 ANQGSEA. The CDR3 region is CSVASSGNTF. CDR3 nucleotides: TGCAGCGTTGCTAGCTCTGGAAACACCTTC. The full variable domain, its missing parts supplied by reference TRBV29-1 and TRBJ1-2, is SAVISQKPSRDICQRGTSLTIQCQVDSQVTMMFWYRQQPGQSLTLIATANQGSEATYESGFVIDKFPISRPNLTFSTLTVSNMSPEDSSIYLCSVASSGNTFGSGTRLTVV.

The V and J genes are TRBV6-1 and TRBJ2-7; possible D gene TRBD2, 5 bases. This CDR3 comprises 13 residues. CDR1 is MNHNS, CDR2 SASEGT, per germline. V lost 7 bases and J 7 bases, leaving 17 bases between the germline ends. CDR3 DNA: TGTGCCAGCAAAACTAGGCAGCCTGAGGAGCAGTACTTC. This sequence encodes CASKTRQPEEQYF.

This clonotype was recorded at least ten times. This chain uses TRBV7-2 with TRBJ1-5; the D gene is possibly TRBD1 (6 bases). The CDR3 length is 15 residues. Germline V gene sequence: CDR1 SGHTA, CDR2 FQGNSA. Trimming pared 6 bases from V and 6 bases from J, leaving 18 bases between. CDR3 loop: CASSPYAGGGQPQHF. The CDR3 nucleotides read TGTGCCAGCAGTCCGTACGCGGGGGGCGGTCAGCCCCAGCATTTT.

This clonotype was counted a single time. At one end the junction does not follow the germline gene, possibly because of a read error. V gene TRBV10-3 combines with J gene TRBJ2-5, with D possibly being TRBD2 (5 bases). Germline V gene lookup returns CDR1 ENHRY and CDR2 SYGVKD. The CDR3 covers 13 residues. The CDR3: CASIKAVQGTQYF. CDR3 DNA sequence: TGTGCCAGCATAAAAGCGGTCCAAGGGACCCAGTACTTC.

This clonotype was observed many times. The chain joins TRBV12-3 or TRBV12-4 to TRBJ2-7, with D perhaps TRBD1 or TRBD2 (5 bases each). V lost 3 bases and J lost 2, with 11 bases in between. The CDR3 totals 14 residues. The CDR3 loop reads CASSFGTEAYEQYF. The CDR3, as DNA: TGTGCCAGCAGTTTCGGGACGGAAGCCTACGAGCAGTACTTC.

The rearrangement joins TRBV5-5 to TRBJ2-7; D unclear. Trimming stripped 0 bases from V and 7 bases from J, with 8 bases between. CDR3 size: 12 residues. Germline loops: CDR1 SGHKS, CDR2 YYEKEE (reference sequence). CDR3 amino acids: CASSLDAVEQYF. The CDR3 nucleotides are TGTGCCAGCAGCTTGGATGCAGTTGAGCAGTACTTC.

This clonotype came up a few times. The chain employs TRBV6-1 and TRBJ1-5; D is uncertain. The CDR3 loop spans 15 amino acids. The germline V gene encodes CDR1 MNHNS and CDR2 SASEGT. Deletions cut 1 base from V and 2 bases from J, with 9 bases between. The CDR3 DNA reads as TGTGCCAGCAGTGAAGGACACGGGGGCAATCAGCCCCAGCATTTT. This encodes CASSEGHGGNQPQHF.